The 12 T cell receptor beta chains in this list originate from one sample, sequenced in a study of blood T cell repertoires in COVID-19 (dated by TCRdb to the early 2020s). Libraries were prepared through the immunoSEQ multiplex PCR assay. Drawn from immuneACCESS, this table holds only the in-frame rearrangements with V and J called that TCRdb kept. Clones are partly lost; checked studies trace under half to an unresolved V gene and leave the rest unexplained. Present in this sample are 75,000 to 100,000 clones, about four fifths of which were seen just once. The ten most abundant clones make up 24% of the sample. The material sequenced was peripheral blood. These receptors all stem from a man in his 70s with acute or convalescent COVID-19.

The chain uses TRBV27 and TRBJ2-5; tentative D call: TRBD1 (6 bases). This CDR3 has 13 amino acids. CDR1 and CDR2 (germline): MNHEY, SMNVEV (reference sequence). Trimming took 6 bases from V and 1 from J, leaving 9 bases between them. The CDR3 sequence is CASSYRAQETQYF. Here the CDR3 DNA reads TGTGCCAGCAGCTACAGGGCCCAAGAGACCCAGTACTTC.

The V and J genes are TRBV7-8 and TRBJ2-7; TRBD1 matches 11 bases. Germline assignment: CDR1 SGHVS and CDR2 FQNEAQ. The CDR3 is 16 residues long. V lost 0 bases, J lost 3 bases, and 4 bases stayed unmatched. The CDR3 loop reads CASSLAGGTGGYEQYF. The CDR3 nucleotides are TGTGCCAGCAGCTTAGCGGGAGGGACAGGGGGCTACGAGCAGTACTTC.

The V and J genes are TRBV24-1 and TRBJ2-6; D gene unclear. Trimming shortened V by 4 bases and J by 0 bases, and 12 bases separated the two germline ends. There are 17 residues in the CDR3. From germline, CDR1 is KGHDR and CDR2 SFDVKD. The CDR3 DNA is TGTGCCACCAGTGACCCACGACACCTCTCTGGGGCCAACGTCCTGACTTTC. It yields the protein CATSDPRHLSGANVLTF.

CDR3 amino acids: CASSPLAAVQETQYF. The CDR3 bases are TGTGCCAGCAGTCCCCTAGCGGCCGTCCAAGAGACCCAGTACTTC. The chain uses TRBV6-5 and TRBJ2-5; TRBD2 matches 7 bases. This CDR3 has 15 amino acids. Trimming cost V 5 bases and J 1 base; bases outside gene matches: 7. Germline CDR1 MNHEY, CDR2 SVGAGI.

The chain recombines TRBV2 with TRBJ1-5; the D is unclear. Germline lookup yields CDR1 SNHLY and CDR2 FYNNEI. This CDR3 has 13 amino acids. V was clipped by 3 bases and J by 1 base, with 4 bases between them. The CDR3 nucleotides read TGTGCCAGCAGTGAGAGGAGCAATCAGCCCCAGCATTTT. Amino acids: CASSERSNQPQHF.

This chain joins TRBV29-1 and TRBJ2-3; 7 bases agree with TRBD1. The V and J ends lost 6 bases and 4 bases, in that order; junction bases with no gene match: 10. Germline V gene sequence: CDR1 SQVTM, CDR2 ANQGSEA. The CDR3 spans 14 residues. DNA of the CDR3: TGCAGCGTCCGAGACAGGGTCCTCGCAGATACGCAGTATTTT. Translated: CSVRDRVLADTQYF.

The chain has TRBV29-1 and TRBJ2-1; 13 nucleotides line up with TRBD2. Trimming at V came to 1 base and at J to 7 bases, leaving 7 bases not matched to a gene. This CDR3 contains 16 residues. Germline CDR1 SQVTM, CDR2 ANQGSEA. The CDR3 DNA follows: TGCAGCGTTGAAGCTAGACGGGGACTAGCGGGAAATGAGCAGTTCTTC. This sequence encodes CSVEARRGLAGNEQFF.

V gene TRBV30 combines with J gene TRBJ1-2, with D possibly being TRBD1 (5 bases). The CDR3 covers 14 residues. The germline V gene encodes CDR1 GTSNPN and CDR2 SVGIG (reference sequence). Trimming shortened V by 0 bases and J by 4 bases, and 12 bases separated the two germline ends. The CDR3 nucleotides read TGTGCCTGGAGTGTACCCCCCGACAGCTATGGCTACACCTTC. This encodes CAWSVPPDSYGYTF.

The J gene is TRBJ2-1, the V gene TRBV19; 13 nucleotides agree with TRBD2. Germline assignment: CDR1 LNHDA and CDR2 SQIVND (reference sequence). The CDR3 has 15 residues. V was clipped by 6 bases and J by 7 bases; unmatched bases: 6. CDR3 region: CASRIGTSGINEQFF. The CDR3 region has the DNA TGTGCCAGTAGGATCGGGACTAGCGGGATAAATGAGCAGTTCTTC.

The chain carries TRBV3-1 (or the pseudogene TRBV3-2) and TRBJ2-7; TRBD1 is a possible D gene (6 bases). Germline CDR1 LGHDT, CDR2 YNNKEL (reference sequence). The germline V and J ends were trimmed by 1 base and 2 bases, with 12 bases remaining between them. The CDR3 has 15 residues. As DNA, the CDR3 is TGTGCCAGCAGCCAAGTGCGGACAGTCGCCTACGAGCAGTACTTC. It specifies CASSQVRTVAYEQYF.

This clone was recorded a few times. This chain links TRBV9 with TRBJ1-2; D not resolved. Per germline, CDR1 SGDLS and CDR2 YYNGEE. The CDR3 length is 15 residues. V lost 3 bases to trimming and J lost 4 bases, with 16 bases between them. In DNA, the CDR3 is TGTGCCAGCAGCGATAACACAAGATCGTCCTATGGCTACACCTTC. Translation gives CASSDNTRSSYGYTF.

This clone occurred once. V is TRBV24-1 and J is TRBJ2-3, with 9 bases that match TRBD1. CDR1 is KGHDR, CDR2 SFDVKD, per germline. This CDR3 comprises 18 residues. With V trimmed by 4 bases and J by 0 bases, 10 bases remained unmatched. This CDR3 reads CATSDRTGDLLSTDTQYF. In DNA form, the CDR3 reads TGTGCCACCAGTGACCGGACAGGGGATTTACTTAGCACAGATACGCAGTATTTT.